The 14 T cell receptor beta chains reported below all come from one sample, sequenced in a study of shared clonotypes between healthy human individuals. The data were produced by immunoSEQ multiplex PCR, yet TCRdb's version contains in-frame clones alone and is incomplete. The sample consists of approximately 2.4 million clones, approximately 94% of them appearing once. Material for sequencing was naive CD4+ T cells sorted from blood. Subset meaning: CD45RA+ positively selected. The origin of the receptors is a man aged 18 to 30 in good health.

This clone was picked up a small number of times. Other DNA sequences of this sample code for an identical CDR3. J is TRBJ1-2 and V is TRBV5-4; D gene uncertain. V shed 0 bases and J shed 4 bases, with 7 bases lying between them. This CDR3 has 13 residues. In germline, CDR1 is SGHNT, CDR2 YYREEE (reference sequence). As DNA, the CDR3 is TGTGCCAGCAGCTTGGCAGGAATCTATGGCTACACCTTC. Amino acid sequence: CASSLAGIYGYTF.

The V call is TRBV6-1, the J call TRBJ2-7, with 9 nucleotides matching TRBD1. The germline CDR1 and CDR2 sequences are MNHNS and SASEGT. V shed 5 bases and J 5 bases; nucleotides not matched to a gene: 10. This CDR3 contains 15 residues. CDR3 residues: CASSSAGTGHDEQYF. The CDR3 coding sequence is TGTGCCAGCAGTTCCGCCGGGACAGGGCACGACGAGCAGTACTTC.

V usage is TRBV6-1 and J usage is TRBJ1-3, with D maybe TRBD1 (6 bases). Germline lookup yields CDR1 MNHNS and CDR2 SASEGT. The CDR3 has 16 amino acids. The germline V and J ends were trimmed by 2 bases and 0 bases, with 11 bases remaining between them. The CDR3 DNA sequence: TGTGCCAGCAGTGAATCCCCGACAGGCTCTGGAAACACCATATATTTT. Translated, it gives CASSESPTGSGNTIYF.

This chain connects TRBV14 to TRBJ2-2, with TRBD2 as a possible D gene (6 bases). This CDR3 is built from 19 residues. Germline CDR1 SGHDN, CDR2 FVKESK. The V end was cut by 3 bases, the J end by 0 bases, with 20 bases between. CDR3 protein: CASSQSGAGWAANTGELFF. The DNA for the CDR3 is TGTGCCAGCAGCCAGTCGGGAGCCGGCTGGGCCGCGAACACCGGGGAGCTGTTTTTT.

In DNA, the CDR3 is TGTGCCAGCAGTTACTCGAGCCGTACCGGGGAGCTGTTTTTT. Protein sequence: CASSYSSRTGELFF. This chain links TRBV6-5 with TRBJ2-2; D is unclear. Germline loops: CDR1 MNHEY, CDR2 SVGAGI. The CDR3 totals 14 residues. V lost 0 bases and J 5 bases, leaving 7 bases between the germline ends.

The chain couples TRBV11-2 to TRBJ2-2; D not certain. The germline CDR1 and CDR2 sequences are SGHAT and FQNNGV. The CDR3 spans 16 residues. The V end was cut by 0 bases, the J end by 5 bases, with 13 bases between. The CDR3 bases are TGTGCCAGCAGCTTAGATCAGGCTAGTCCGACCGGGGAGCTGTTTTTT. Its protein product is CASSLDQASPTGELFF.

This rearrangement joins TRBV6-4 to TRBJ2-5; TRBD2 matches 10 bases. Trimming removed 3 bases from V and 4 bases from J; junction bases left unmatched: 11. This CDR3 comprises 17 residues. Germline values: CDR1 MRHNA, CDR2 SNTAGT. The CDR3 protein is CASSESGAGGNGETQYF. In DNA, the CDR3 is TGTGCCAGCAGTGAGAGTGGAGCGGGAGGGAATGGAGAGACCCAGTACTTC.

V usage is TRBV9 and J usage is TRBJ2-1; TRBD2 aligns across 11 bases. The V gene's germline CDR1 is SGDLS and CDR2 YYNGEE. This CDR3 has 15 amino acids. Trimming removed 3 bases from V and 7 bases from J; junction bases left unmatched: 6. The DNA for the CDR3 is TGTGCCAGCAGCGATAGCGGGAGGGCTGTTAATGAGCAGTTCTTC. It yields the protein CASSDSGRAVNEQFF.

The genes are TRBV6-1 and TRBJ2-1; 7 nucleotides agree with TRBD1. This CDR3 region has 13 residues. Looked up from germline, CDR1 is MNHNS and CDR2 is SASEGT. V lost 7 bases to trimming and J lost 6 bases; unmatched junction nucleotides: 6. The DNA of the CDR3 is TGTGCCAGCAAATTGACAGGGTCCAATGAGCAGTTCTTC. It yields the protein CASKLTGSNEQFF.

This clone was observed a single time. The V and J genes are TRBV18 and TRBJ2-7; possible D gene TRBD1, 6 bases. The CDR3 totals 14 residues. The germline V gene has CDR1 KGHSH and CDR2 LQKENI. V lost 3 bases, J lost 0 bases, and 9 bases lay in between. Written as DNA, the CDR3 is TGTGCCAGCTCACCTGGGGACAACTCCTACGAGCAGTACTTC. Residues: CASSPGDNSYEQYF. The full variable domain, its missing parts supplied by reference TRBV18 and TRBJ2-7, is NAGVMQNPRHLVRRRGQEARLRCSPMKGHSHVYWYRQLPEEGLKFMVYLQKENIIDESGMPKERFSAEFPKEGPSILRIQQVVRGDSAAYFCASSPGDNSYEQYFGPGTRLTVT.

V is TRBV18 and J is TRBJ2-1; 8 nucleotides align to TRBD1. The V gene's germline CDR1 is KGHSH and CDR2 LQKENI. CDR3 size: 16 residues. Trimming at V came to 6 bases and at J to 0 bases, leaving 7 bases not matched to a gene. The CDR3 sequence: CASSPTGVSSYNEQFF. As DNA, the CDR3 is TGTGCCAGCTCTCCGACAGGGGTCAGCTCCTACAATGAGCAGTTCTTC.

CDR3 loop: CASSESLDRIFTGELFF. DNA for the CDR3: TGTGCCAGCAGTGAATCTCTCGACAGGATTTTCACCGGGGAGCTGTTTTTT. This chain joins TRBV2 and TRBJ2-2; possible D gene TRBD1, 6 bases. The length of the CDR3 is 17 residues. CDR1 SNHLY and CDR2 FYNNEI come from the germline V gene. The germline V and J ends were trimmed by 2 bases and 4 bases, with 17 bases remaining between them.

V gene TRBV18 combines with J gene TRBJ1-5; D is ambiguous. Germline V gene data show CDR1 as KGHSH and CDR2 as LQKENI. CDR3 length: 14 amino acids. Trimming shortened V by 4 bases and J by 1 base, and 8 bases separated the two germline ends. CDR3 sequence reads: CASSQGRSNQPQHF. As DNA, the CDR3 is TGTGCCAGCTCACAAGGGCGGAGCAATCAGCCCCAGCATTTT. Combining the CDR3 with reference TRBV18 and TRBJ1-5 gives the whole variable domain NAGVMQNPRHLVRRRGQEARLRCSPMKGHSHVYWYRQLPEEGLKFMVYLQKENIIDESGMPKERFSAEFPKEGPSILRIQQVVRGDSAAYFCASSQGRSNQPQHFGDGTRLSIL.

J is TRBJ2-7 and V is TRBV19, with 8 bases lining up with TRBD1. The ends lost 5 bases at V and 4 bases at J; junction bases unmatched: 4. CDR3 length: 13 amino acids. Looked up from germline, CDR1 is LNHDA and CDR2 is SQIVND (reference sequence). CDR3 DNA: TGTGCCAGTAGTCGGACAGGGCAGTACGAGCAGTACTTC. Protein product: CASSRTGQYEQYF.